A selection of T cell receptor beta chains follows, all from one sample in a study of T cells after yellow fever vaccination. TCRdb re-derived calls from the 5' RACE reads in MiXCR, one entry per CDR3 protein. The sample yields some 500,000 distinct CDR3 sequences, about 14% seen once. This specimen was PBMCs, taken on the day of the yellow fever booster vaccination. The receptors originated from a man younger than 45 who received the YFV17D yellow fever vaccine. Each CDR3 is given with its conserved first and last residue. The order of the fields is V gene, J gene, clone size, CDR3 protein. Clone sizes are given selectively: once, few, many, or a class where the clone is expanded.

v_gene: TRBV27; j_gene: TRBJ2-1; abundance: .; CDR3aa: CASMEGGNEQFF
v_gene: TRBV3-1; j_gene: TRBJ2-5; abundance: few; CDR3aa: CASSQDDRDPYF
v_gene: TRBV29-1; j_gene: TRBJ2-1; abundance: .; CDR3aa: CSWGEHNEQFF
v_gene: TRBV12-3/TRBV12-4; j_gene: TRBJ2-1; abundance: .; CDR3aa: CASRPRRGYNEQFF
v_gene: TRBV5-4; j_gene: TRBJ1-1; abundance: few; CDR3aa: CASSRQGAKATEAFF
v_gene: TRBV6-1; j_gene: TRBJ2-4; abundance: many; CDR3aa: CATSPGVLAKNIQYF
v_gene: TRBV30; j_gene: TRBJ2-1; abundance: few; CDR3aa: CAWSLRTNEQFF
v_gene: TRBV7-2; j_gene: TRBJ2-7; abundance: .; CDR3aa: CASSLPSGMASYEQYF
v_gene: TRBV3-1; j_gene: TRBJ2-1; abundance: few; CDR3aa: CASSHLAGEGASNEQFF
v_gene: TRBV12-3/TRBV12-4; j_gene: TRBJ1-1; abundance: .; CDR3aa: CASSLSSGATEAFF
v_gene: TRBV7-2; j_gene: TRBJ2-3; abundance: few; CDR3aa: CASSPSGTSPADTQYF
v_gene: TRBV28; j_gene: TRBJ2-7; abundance: many; CDR3aa: CASSLPTYEQYF
v_gene: TRBV28; j_gene: TRBJ1-2; abundance: .; CDR3aa: CASSLLTGGARYGYTF
v_gene: TRBV4-3; j_gene: TRBJ2-7; abundance: few; CDR3aa: CASSQGGLASEQYF
v_gene: TRBV5-4; j_gene: TRBJ2-5; abundance: .; CDR3aa: CASSLLSGTGGETQYF
v_gene: TRBV18; j_gene: TRBJ2-5; abundance: .; CDR3aa: CASSSLAAQETQYF
v_gene: TRBV6-2/TRBV6-3; j_gene: TRBJ1-2; abundance: few; CDR3aa: CASSLSTYGYTF
v_gene: TRBV20-1; j_gene: TRBJ1-4; abundance: few; CDR3aa: CSAGTGSVLFF
v_gene: TRBV19; j_gene: TRBJ2-7; abundance: .; CDR3aa: CASSLDWTPIYEQYF
v_gene: TRBV20-1; j_gene: TRBJ2-2; abundance: .; CDR3aa: CSARNPGVGELFF
v_gene: TRBV19; j_gene: TRBJ2-5; abundance: many; CDR3aa: CASTADRGLGSQYF
v_gene: TRBV5-4; j_gene: TRBJ2-4; abundance: .; CDR3aa: CASSPEIGSAKNIQYF
v_gene: TRBV5-8; j_gene: TRBJ2-1; abundance: few; CDR3aa: CASSGTGGNHNEQFF
v_gene: TRBV15; j_gene: TRBJ2-5; abundance: .; CDR3aa: CATSSPRLTSGSQETQYF
v_gene: TRBV20-1; j_gene: TRBJ2-5; abundance: few; CDR3aa: CSATPGGGGETQYF
v_gene: TRBV4-3; j_gene: TRBJ2-2; abundance: .; CDR3aa: CASSQEVTSGISYPGELFF
v_gene: TRBV13; j_gene: TRBJ2-7; abundance: .; CDR3aa: CASRKTGDSYEQYF
v_gene: TRBV9; j_gene: TRBJ1-1; abundance: few; CDR3aa: CASSARSGEAFF
v_gene: TRBV7-8; j_gene: TRBJ2-5; abundance: .; CDR3aa: CASSFEVQETQYF
v_gene: TRBV27; j_gene: TRBJ2-5; abundance: .; CDR3aa: CASSPRRGWFQETQYF
v_gene: TRBV5-5; j_gene: TRBJ1-5; abundance: few; CDR3aa: CASSYDGYNQPQHF
v_gene: TRBV27; j_gene: TRBJ2-7; abundance: many; CDR3aa: CASALVGGSEQYF
v_gene: TRBV5-1; j_gene: TRBJ2-7; abundance: .; CDR3aa: CASSPSAGLAGENEQYF
v_gene: TRBV7-9; j_gene: TRBJ2-3; abundance: many; CDR3aa: CASSSGPSTDTQYF
v_gene: TRBV7-2; j_gene: TRBJ1-6; abundance: .; CDR3aa: CASSLAVRVGNSPLHF
v_gene: TRBV7-2; j_gene: TRBJ2-1; abundance: few; CDR3aa: CASSLALTSGKNEQFF
v_gene: TRBV7-8; j_gene: TRBJ2-2; abundance: .; CDR3aa: CASNERRVGTGELIF
v_gene: TRBV20-1; j_gene: TRBJ2-7; abundance: .; CDR3aa: CSARLWREISYEQYF
v_gene: TRBV20-1; j_gene: TRBJ1-3; abundance: few; CDR3aa: CSARGGSGNTIYF
v_gene: TRBV4-2; j_gene: TRBJ2-1; abundance: .; CDR3aa: CASSQDLVRNNEQFF
v_gene: TRBV5-6; j_gene: TRBJ2-1; abundance: few; CDR3aa: CASSLSSGRAVEQFF
v_gene: TRBV29-1; j_gene: TRBJ1-1; abundance: .; CDR3aa: CSVVLQGPNTEAFF
v_gene: TRBV7-9; j_gene: TRBJ1-1; abundance: few; CDR3aa: CASSDLRGQNTEAFF
v_gene: TRBV6-4; j_gene: TRBJ2-1; abundance: .; CDR3aa: CASSVGKSSYNEQFF
v_gene: TRBV10-3; j_gene: TRBJ1-1; abundance: .; CDR3aa: CAISEGQGNTEAFF
v_gene: TRBV7-2; j_gene: TRBJ2-7; abundance: once; CDR3aa: CAGSPRGQGAYEQYF
v_gene: TRBV5-1; j_gene: TRBJ2-5; abundance: few; CDR3aa: CASSGWTDQETQYF
v_gene: TRBV2; j_gene: TRBJ2-5; abundance: few; CDR3aa: CASSPNKYQETQYF
v_gene: TRBV19; j_gene: TRBJ2-4; abundance: few; CDR3aa: CATDDGQGVFKNIQYF
v_gene: TRBV10-3; j_gene: TRBJ1-1; abundance: .; CDR3aa: CAIRVGPRTEAFF
v_gene: TRBV20-1; j_gene: TRBJ1-5; abundance: few; CDR3aa: CSANLVRSNQPQHF
v_gene: TRBV27; j_gene: TRBJ2-1; abundance: .; CDR3aa: CASSSVYRGRWDTYNEQFF
v_gene: TRBV7-2; j_gene: TRBJ2-7; abundance: .; CDR3aa: CASSSLGGRGHEQYF